The rows below give T cell receptor beta chains drawn from one sample of a study of OX40 agonist ivuxolimab in advanced cancers. The repertoire was sequenced with immunoSEQ multiplex PCR; TCRdb's copy has only in-frame clones and lacks some. The sample includes approximately 91,000 clones, 80% to 90% of them seen just once. Sample: CD4+ or CD8+ T cells sorted from blood, taken in a trial of the OX40 agonist ivuxolimab. These TCRs come from an adult with an advanced solid tumor such as melanoma, head and neck, liver or kidney cancer. Both conserved end residues are part of each CDR3. Fields, in order: CDR3 protein, J gene, V gene.

CDR3: CASSLDSGAGTEAFF
J: TRBJ1-1
V: TRBV5-1

CDR3: CASSYWSSGGPGELFF
J: TRBJ2-2
V: TRBV6-5

CDR3: CASGLPGGDTQYF
J: TRBJ2-3
V: TRBV12-5

CDR3: CASSGGTGGLTEPQHF
J: TRBJ1-5
V: TRBV5-6

CDR3: CASSVGADSSDTEAFF
J: TRBJ1-1
V: TRBV9

CDR3: CASSLSYEQYF
J: TRBJ2-7
V: TRBV10-2

CDR3: CASTSSPGGQASKLF
J: TRBJ2-4
V: TRBV5-1

CDR3: CAITTQGDYGYTF
J: TRBJ1-2
V: TRBV10-3

CDR3: CASSPPGQGAKLLGNEQFF
J: TRBJ2-1
V: TRBV28

CDR3: CASSHQLGLAGGHMEGQYF
J: TRBJ2-5
V: TRBV4-3

CDR3: CASSQEGADTDTQYF
J: TRBJ2-3
V: TRBV4-3

CDR3: CASSLEGGLSYEQYF
J: TRBJ2-7
V: TRBV5-1

CDR3: CSADGTVYGYTF
J: TRBJ1-2
V: TRBV29-1

CDR3: CASSRDRASTDTQYF
J: TRBJ2-3
V: TRBV7-9

CDR3: CSASAGYGYTF
J: TRBJ1-2
V: TRBV20-1

CDR3: CASSLQFPTYEQYF
J: TRBJ2-7
V: TRBV27

CDR3: CATSVSGGLYNEQFF
J: TRBJ2-1
V: TRBV15

CDR3: CAWGTQPANYGYTF
J: TRBJ1-2
V: TRBV30

CDR3: CASRFQTGDNEKLFF
J: TRBJ1-4
V: TRBV12-2

CDR3: CASSVGQDPTSYEQYF
J: TRBJ2-7
V: TRBV9

CDR3: CASSPRDRERTSGNTIYF
J: TRBJ1-3
V: TRBV28

CDR3: CASSRLGQEFQNTIYF
J: TRBJ1-3
V: TRBV18

CDR3: CASSLNRDSYYGYTF
J: TRBJ1-2
V: TRBV7-2

CDR3: CASNRRGAQETQYF
J: TRBJ2-5
V: TRBV6-5

CDR3: CASSPGAGRPYEQYF
J: TRBJ2-7
V: TRBV18

CDR3: CASSPDTYYGYTF
J: TRBJ1-2
V: TRBV28

CDR3: CAWSAPTGRNEKLFF
J: TRBJ1-4
V: TRBV30

CDR3: CASSPGQRERKPEAFF
J: TRBJ1-1
V: TRBV5-4

CDR3: CASSFGGYLREQYF
J: TRBJ2-7
V: TRBV28

CDR3: CASSLAGGDTGELFF
J: TRBJ2-2
V: TRBV5-1

CDR3: CASCSRNSNQPQHF
J: TRBJ1-5
V: TRBV6-1